This TCR beta chain came from a study of human thymus T cells. V was shortened by 0 bases and J by 1 base, with 6 bases between the two germline ends. The germline V gene has CDR1 SGHVS and CDR2 FQNEAQ. The CDR3 runs to 14 residues. Blood DNA came from all available leukocytes, not a fixed cell number. Clones were read by immunoSEQ multiplex PCR, and TCRdb kept only the in-frame ones, dropping some. This table has tens of thousands of clones, 94% appearing once. This TCR was sampled from a boy younger than two with a congenital heart defect but otherwise immunologically healthy. V usage is TRBV7-8 and J usage is TRBJ1-1; no definite D call. Material for sequencing was blood. The CDR3 sequence is CASSLALQNTEAFF. CDR3 in DNA: TGTGCCAGCAGCTTAGCGTTGCAGAACACTGAAGCTTTCTTT.